This TCR beta chain was identified in a study of beta chain features in type 1 diabetes. Study background: On cell yields, gender and age, patients and healthy donors were similar. Regarding the study as a whole: Moderately but significantly shorter TCRB CDR3s were found in Type 1 diabetes patients in all four CD4+ subsets. The naive, central memory and Treg TCRB repertoires showed an apparent similarity that was greater among patients than among healthy donors.

Sorted populations all exceeded 95% purity. V lost 4 bases to trimming and J lost 7 bases, with 10 bases between them. CDR3 length: 13 residues. Germline V gene lookup returns CDR1 SNHLY and CDR2 FYNNEI. On this clone: No antigen is known for it.

Expressed TCRB transcripts were sequenced because the entire RNA isolate underwent reverse transcription. Here immunoSEQ multiplex PCR was the method, and the copy in TCRdb shows in-frame clones only, minus some. The sample yields roughly 150,000 clones, about 8.1% seen once. The receptor was derived from a woman younger than 35 with type 1 diabetes. Sequencing was carried out using central memory CD4+ T cells from blood. The chain combines TRBV2 with TRBJ2-2; maybe TRBD2 (6 bases). CDR3: CASSASEGGELFF. The DNA for the CDR3 is TGTGCCAGCAGTGCTAGCGAGGGCGGGGAGCTGTTTTTT.